These 5 T cell receptor beta chains were all obtained from the same sample, sequenced in a study of response to subunit inactivated influenza vaccine. TCRdb redid the calling of the RT-PCR reads with MiXCR, one entry per CDR3 protein. This table holds roughly 630,000 distinct CDR3 sequences, 12% to 15% found once. The specimen was PBMCs from blood, collected around 14 days before vaccination. The receptor set was obtained from a man aged 50 to 59 who received an inactivated influenza vaccine.

This clonotype was observed once. The junction shows a germline mismatch at one end, possibly a read error. The V call is TRBV5-1, the J call TRBJ2-3, with a possible D match to TRBD2 (6 bases). Germline CDR1 SGHRS, CDR2 YFSETQ. This CDR3 region has 12 residues. The CDR3 sequence is CASRPVGGTLYF. The CDR3 nucleotides read TGCGCCAGCCGACCAGTCGGGGGTACGCTGTATTTT.

This sequence joins TRBV11-2 and TRBJ2-3; D gene uncertain. Germline V gene lookup returns CDR1 SGHAT and CDR2 FQNNGV. The CDR3 totals 19 residues. The V and J ends lost 1 base and 0 bases respectively, with 20 bases between them. As DNA, the CDR3 is TGTGCCAGCAGCTTAGGAGTAGGGTCAGAAGCCTCTAGCACAGATACGCAGTATTTT. Its protein is CASSLGVGSEASSTDTQYF.

This chain uses TRBV7-9 with TRBJ1-2, with D maybe TRBD1 (5 bases). Germline CDR1 reads SEHNR; CDR2 reads FQNEAQ (reference sequence). The CDR3 length is 15 residues. The V and J ends lost 7 bases and 3 bases respectively, with 18 bases between them. The CDR3 DNA reads TGTGCCAGCACCAGGGACGCCTTGTCAGACTATGGCTACACCTTC. The encoded protein is CASTRDALSDYGYTF. The complete variable domain, with remaining parts taken from reference TRBV7-9 and TRBJ1-2, reads DTGVSQNPRHKITKRGQNVTFRCDPISEHNRLYWYRQTLGQGPEFLTYFQNEAQLEKSRLLSDRFSAERPKGSFSTLEIQRTEQGDSAMYLCASTRDALSDYGYTFGSGTRLTVV.

This chain uses TRBV27 with TRBJ2-1; tentatively, D is TRBD1 or TRBD2 (5 bases each). The V and J ends lost 2 bases and 2 bases respectively, with 13 bases between them. This CDR3 contains 16 residues. CDR1 MNHEY and CDR2 SMNVEV come from the germline V gene (reference sequence). CDR3 protein: CASSLKLGEAYNEQFF. CDR3 DNA: TGTGCCAGCAGTTTAAAGTTGGGGGAAGCCTACAATGAGCAGTTCTTC.

The rearrangement links TRBV5-1 to TRBJ2-5, with D perhaps assigned TRBD1 or TRBD2 (5 bases each). The CDR3 is made up of 14 amino acids. Looked up from germline, CDR1 is SGHRS and CDR2 is YFSETQ. V shed 4 bases and J shed 5 bases, with 15 bases lying between them. Written as DNA, the CDR3 is TGCGCCAGCAGCCGGGACGGGACGGATGAGACCCAGTACTTC. This codes for CASSRDGTDETQYF.